The T cell receptor (beta chain) under discussion was sequenced for a study of tumor-infiltrating lymphocytes in primary liver carcinoma. On the study more broadly: The five patients, who were men and women, ranged in age from 30 to 69 years.

Extraction also yielded germline DNA, while blood RNA was obtained from unsorted whole blood. This clonotype was counted many times. The CDR3 contains 15 residues. The V segment lost 6 bases and the J segment 5 bases; nucleotides outside the gene matches: 6. The germline V gene has CDR1 MNHNS and CDR2 SASEGT. TCR beta cDNA was prepared out of roughly 450 ng total RNA by means of a constant-region primer. Each TCR beta library was derived from three nested multiplex PCR rounds that employed slightly modified ARM-PCR. Running 10 cycles apiece, the first two PCR rounds relied on TRBV1-TRBV30 forward primers together with a C-beta reverse primer. TCRdb passed the multiplex PCR reads through MiXCR, listing each CDR3 protein once. The table has 310,000 or so distinct CDR3 sequences, approximately 65% seen once; the top ten hold about 6%.

The TCR comes from a man between 35 and 55 years old with primary liver carcinoma and hepatitis B virus infection. Sequenced input: peripheral blood. The rearrangement uses TRBV6-1 and TRBJ2-1, with 11 bases lining up with TRBD2. The CDR3 DNA reads as TGTGCCAGCAGACACCTAGCGGGAGGCAACAATGAGCAGTTCTTC. Residues: CASRHLAGGNNEQFF.